These 10 T cell receptor beta chains came from one sample sequenced in a study of blood T cells in healthy people across ages. Primers used in a second PCR of roughly 7 to 12 cycles were a sample-barcoded 5' primer and a J-beta primer mix. TCRdb used MiXCR to reprocess the 5' RACE reads, holding one entry per CDR3 protein. Among 1.8 million or so distinct CDR3 sequences listed, more than 35% were seen once. Specimen: blood. The source is a human donor in good health.

The chain employs TRBV6-6 and TRBJ2-7, with D possibly matching TRBD1 (6 bases). Per the germline V gene, CDR1 is MNHNY and CDR2 is SVGAGI (reference sequence). V was shortened by 0 bases and J by 6 bases, with 12 bases between the two germline ends. The CDR3 contains 14 residues. This CDR3 is CASSYSSLGAEQYF. CDR3 bases: TGTGCCAGCAGTTACTCGAGTCTGGGGGCCGAGCAGTACTTC.

The CDR3 DNA reads as TGCGCCAGCAGCCTGAACAGGGGAATAGGAAATGGCTACACCTTC. Translation gives CASSLNRGIGNGYTF. This chain uses TRBV4-3 with TRBJ1-2; TRBD1 aligns across 7 bases. V shed 4 bases, J shed 6 bases, and the junction held 11 bases outside the gene matches. Germline CDR1 reads LGHNA; CDR2 reads YSLEER. The CDR3 is 15 residues long.

The CDR3 DNA follows: TGTGCCAGCAGTGAGGATTTAGGGGCTCCCTACAATGAGCAGTTCTTC. Its translation is CASSEDLGAPYNEQFF. The chain recombines TRBV6-4 with TRBJ2-1; TRBD1 might be the D (5 bases). There are 16 residues in the CDR3. Germline-derived CDR1 and CDR2 are MRHNA and SNTAGT. Trimming took off 3 bases at V and 2 bases at J, with 14 bases between the two ends.

This clonotype was counted only a few times. The J gene is TRBJ1-4, the V gene TRBV15; TRBD1 agrees at 8 bases. The CDR3 is made up of 15 amino acids. Germline loops: CDR1 LNHNV, CDR2 YYDKDF (reference sequence). V dropped 2 bases and J dropped 12; count of bases not matched to a gene: 11. CDR3: CATSRPDRGRDQLFF. CDR3 coding DNA: TGTGCCACCAGCAGACCTGACAGGGGACGCGACCAACTGTTTTTT.

V gene TRBV7-2 combines with J gene TRBJ2-5; D tentatively reads TRBD1 or TRBD2 (6 bases each). V lost 3 bases to trimming and J lost 4 bases, with 15 bases between them. This CDR3 is 15 amino acids long. CDR1 is SGHTA, CDR2 FQGNSA, per germline. The CDR3 is CASSFTRGGRETQYF. CDR3 bases: TGTGCCAGCAGCTTCACCAGGGGAGGAAGAGAGACCCAGTACTTC.

The chain recombines TRBV2 with TRBJ2-1; tentative D call: TRBD1 (5 bases). Per germline, CDR1 SNHLY and CDR2 FYNNEI. V gave up 7 bases and J gave up 3 bases, with 10 bases separating them. The CDR3 consists of 13 residues. Written as DNA, the CDR3 is TGTGCCAGCATTCCAGGGAACTACAATGAGCAGTTCTTC. Its protein is CASIPGNYNEQFF.

The chain employs TRBV12-3 or TRBV12-4 and TRBJ1-1; D unclear. V lost 7 bases, J lost 3 bases, and 6 bases lay in between. This CDR3 has 11 residues. The CDR3 spells CASNPDTEAFF. The CDR3 DNA sequence: TGTGCCAGCAACCCTGACACTGAAGCTTTCTTT.

The gene calls are TRBV14 and TRBJ2-5; D gene ambiguous. V lost 1 base and J lost 4, with 4 bases in between. This CDR3 contains 12 residues. The germline V gene encodes CDR1 SGHDN and CDR2 FVKESK. For the CDR3, the DNA is TGTGCCAGCAGCCAAGCCCCAGAGACCCAGTACTTC. Its translation: CASSQAPETQYF.

The V gene is TRBV4-2, the J gene TRBJ2-1, with 8 bases fitting TRBD2. This CDR3 is 18 amino acids long. Germline CDR1 is LGHNA and CDR2 is YNFKEQ. The J segment lost 4 bases and the V segment lost 4 bases, leaving 15 bases of the junction unmatched. Written as DNA, the CDR3 is TGTGCCAGCAGCCTAATGACCGGGACGAGCGGGGGATACAATGAGCAGTTCTTC. Translated: CASSLMTGTSGGYNEQFF.

This clonotype was seen only a few times. The chain couples TRBV20-1 to TRBJ2-5; D call uncertain. There are 13 residues in the CDR3. V was cut by 7 bases and J by 2 bases, with 14 bases left in between. Germline values: CDR1 DFQATT, CDR2 SNEGSKA (reference sequence). The CDR3 sequence is CSVIRVGQETQYF. The CDR3 DNA is TGCAGTGTGATTAGAGTGGGTCAAGAGACCCAGTACTTC.